The T cell receptor beta chain described here comes from a study of long-term antiretroviral therapy in people with HIV. About the research overall: The earliest samples came from an era when ART typically awaited falling CD4 counts. Study-level results: ART adherence, viral resistance and therapy changes went undocumented. CDR3 length ranges were narrower in HIV repertoires than in controls.

Researchers ran immunoSEQ v3.0 at survey level. The table came from immunoSEQ multiplex PCR; TCRdb's copy has only in-frame clones and leaves some out. The sample yields around 29,000 clones, about 80% seen once. Turning to this clone: Antigen: not known.

V lost 5 bases and J lost 7; bases outside the gene matches: 9. Germline CDR1 is MNHNY and CDR2 is SVGAGI (reference sequence). The CDR3 is 14 amino acids. V is TRBV6-6 and J is TRBJ1-1; TRBD1 matches at 8 bases. The receptor comes from a middle-aged man with HIV. The specimen was unsorted PBMCs, collected 0.3 years after starting antiretroviral therapy. The DNA of the CDR3 is TGTGCCAGCAGTCGAAACCGGGACAGGTTTGAAGCTTTCTTT. It yields the protein CASSRNRDRFEAFF.